Following are 5 T cell receptor beta chains from one sample sequenced in a study of early T cells in non-severe SARS-CoV-2 infection. TCRdb used MiXCR to reprocess the 5' RACE reads, holding one entry per CDR3 protein. This sample yields 70,000 to 95,000 distinct CDR3 sequences, of which roughly 14% are seen a single time; 0.45% to 0.75% belongs to the top ten. Input material: whole blood. Every receptor here comes from an adult who was a healthcare worker with PCR-confirmed SARS-CoV-2 infection or an uninfected control (not recorded which).

This clonotype was seen more than once but under ten times. V gene TRBV7-2 combines with J gene TRBJ2-5, with D uncertain. This CDR3 is built from 16 residues. V lost 1 base and J lost 4, with 16 bases in between. Germline-derived CDR1 and CDR2 are SGHTA and FQGNSA. The CDR3 sequence: CASSLGGVSVGETQYF. CDR3 bases: TGTGCCAGCAGCTTAGGTGGGGTCTCCGTGGGAGAGACCCAGTACTTC.

This clonotype was seen a handful of times. The chain is built from TRBV20-1 and TRBJ1-1, with 9 bases that match TRBD1. Germline CDR1 DFQATT, CDR2 SNEGSKA (reference sequence). The CDR3 has 14 amino acids. J lost 4 bases, V lost 0 bases, and 3 bases had no gene match. The CDR3 here is CSARETGGPTEAFF. In nucleotides, the CDR3 is TGCAGTGCTAGAGAAACAGGGGGCCCCACTGAAGCTTTCTTT.

Only one count was recorded for this clonotype. The chain carries TRBV7-8 and TRBJ2-3, with TRBD2 identical over 10 bases. Germline CDR1 reads SGHVS; CDR2 reads FQNEAQ. After removal of 5 bases from V and 8 bases from J, the junction contained 19 bases not matched to a gene. The length of the CDR3 is 18 residues. The CDR3 here is CASSPSTRTSGYPGTQYF. For the CDR3, the DNA is TGTGCCAGCAGCCCGTCGACTCGGACTAGCGGATACCCCGGTACGCAGTATTTT.

This clonotype has ten or more counts. CDR3 DNA sequence: TGTGCCAGCAGCCAAGATGGGGGGCTCGACGCTTTCTTT. Residues: CASSQDGGLDAFF. The chain carries TRBV4-2 and TRBJ1-1; maybe TRBD1 (6 bases). The germline CDR1 and CDR2 sequences are LGHNA and YNFKEQ. V was trimmed by 0 bases and J by 11 bases, leaving 13 bases between them. The CDR3 is 13 residues long.

J is TRBJ1-3 and V is TRBV5-1; D not certain. V was pared by 0 bases and J by 0 bases, with 13 bases between. This CDR3 has 17 residues. Germline lookup yields CDR1 SGHRS and CDR2 YFSETQ. The CDR3: CASSLVPIGTSGNTIYF. As DNA, the CDR3 is TGCGCCAGCAGCTTGGTTCCGATCGGCACCTCTGGAAACACCATATATTTT. Full variable domain (missing parts from reference TRBV5-1 and TRBJ1-3): KAGVTQTPRYLIKTRGQQVTLSCSPISGHRSVSWYQQTPGQGLQFLFEYFSETQRNKGNFPGRFSGRQFSNSRSEMNVSTLELGDSALYLCASSLVPIGTSGNTIYFGEGSWLTVV.